This T cell receptor (beta chain) was profiled in a study of spatial heterogeneity in lung cancer. Study summary: The study consistently detected more beta-chain than alpha-chain sequences. An average of more than ten raw reads was observed per unique TCR and UMI combination.

The CDR3 has 11 amino acids. The germline V gene has CDR1 MDHEN and CDR2 SYDVKM. V was cut by 3 bases and J by 7 bases, with 6 bases left in between. Carried by each TCR cDNA molecule was a unique molecular identifier. TCRdb re-analysed the 5' RACE reads in MiXCR, keeping a single row per CDR3 protein. Here the sample spans roughly 3,500 distinct CDR3 sequences, over 25% being singletons. This clonotype came up a few times. The time point was: sample taken at primary tumor resection. From tumor, nontumor lung or frozen PBMC, whole RNA was taken unsorted for sequencing. Donors were around 70 untreated early-stage non-small cell lung cancer patients.

Sequencing was performed on normal lung tissue next to the tumor, taken at surgery. The TCR was taken from a male donor with early-stage non-small cell lung cancer. The chain joins TRBV28 to TRBJ1-1; D remains ambiguous. CDR3 sequence (DNA): TGTGCCAGCAGTTTCCCGGGTGAAGCTTTCTTT. It encodes CASSFPGEAFF.